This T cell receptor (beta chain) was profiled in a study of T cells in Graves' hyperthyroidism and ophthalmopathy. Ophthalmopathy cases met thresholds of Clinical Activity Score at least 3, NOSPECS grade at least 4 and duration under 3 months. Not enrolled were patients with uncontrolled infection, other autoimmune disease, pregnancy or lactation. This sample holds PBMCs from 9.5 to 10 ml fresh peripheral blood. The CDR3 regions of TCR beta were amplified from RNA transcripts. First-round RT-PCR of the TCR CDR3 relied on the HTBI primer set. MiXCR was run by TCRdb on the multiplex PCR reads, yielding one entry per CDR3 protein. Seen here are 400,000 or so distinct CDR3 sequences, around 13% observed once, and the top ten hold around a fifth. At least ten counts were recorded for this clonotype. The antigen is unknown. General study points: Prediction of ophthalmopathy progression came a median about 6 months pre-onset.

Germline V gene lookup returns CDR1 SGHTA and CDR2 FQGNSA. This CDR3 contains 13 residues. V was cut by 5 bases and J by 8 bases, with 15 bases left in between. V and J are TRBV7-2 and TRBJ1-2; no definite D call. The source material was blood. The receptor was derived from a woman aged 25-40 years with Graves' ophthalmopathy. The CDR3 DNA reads TGTGCCAGCAGCATTAGGGCCCAAGGAGGCTACACCTTC. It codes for CASSIRAQGGYTF.